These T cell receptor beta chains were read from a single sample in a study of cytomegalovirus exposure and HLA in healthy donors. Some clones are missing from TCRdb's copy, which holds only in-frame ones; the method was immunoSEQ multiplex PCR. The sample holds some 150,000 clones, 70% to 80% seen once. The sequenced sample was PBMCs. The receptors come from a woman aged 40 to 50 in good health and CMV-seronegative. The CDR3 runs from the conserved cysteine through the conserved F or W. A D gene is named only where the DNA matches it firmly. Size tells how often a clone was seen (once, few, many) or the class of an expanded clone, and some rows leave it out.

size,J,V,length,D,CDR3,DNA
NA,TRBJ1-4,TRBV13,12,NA,CASSLRNEKLFF,TGTGCCAGCAGCTTGAGGAATGAAAAACTGTTTTTT
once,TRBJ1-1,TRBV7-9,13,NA,CASSQPRGTEAFF,TGTGCCAGCAGCCAGCCACGGGGCACTGAAGCTTTCTTT
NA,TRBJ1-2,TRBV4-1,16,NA,CASSSRQDPINYGYTF,TGCGCCAGCAGCAGTCGACAGGACCCCATCAATTATGGCTACACCTTC
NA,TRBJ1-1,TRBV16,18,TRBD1,CASSQLPPIQGSNTEAFF,TGTGCCAGCAGCCAATTACCACCCATACAGGGGTCGAACACTGAAGCTTTCTTT
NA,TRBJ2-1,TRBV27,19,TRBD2,CASSPLTSGRAGSYNEQFF,TGTGCCAGCAGTCCCCTCACTAGCGGGAGGGCCGGGTCCTACAATGAGCAGTTCTTC
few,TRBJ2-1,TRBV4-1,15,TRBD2,CASSPGLADYNEQFF,TGCGCCAGCAGCCCGGGACTAGCGGACTACAATGAGCAGTTCTTC
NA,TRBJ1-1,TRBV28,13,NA,CASSFSLNTEAFF,TGTGCCAGCAGTTTTAGCCTGAACACTGAAGCTTTCTTT
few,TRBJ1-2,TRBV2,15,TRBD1,CASSATLTGTYGYTF,TGTGCCAGCAGCGCTACTTTGACAGGGACCTATGGCTACACCTTC
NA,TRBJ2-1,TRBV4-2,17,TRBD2,CASSQRPAGGAYNEQFF,TGTGCCAGCAGCCAAAGACCAGCGGGGGGAGCGTACAATGAGCAGTTCTTC
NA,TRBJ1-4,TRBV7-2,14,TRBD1,CASSFGQGHEKLFF,TGTGCCAGCAGCTTCGGACAGGGGCACGAAAAACTGTTTTTT
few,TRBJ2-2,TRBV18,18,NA,CASSPFQPSESNTGELFF,TGTGCCAGCTCACCTTTCCAGCCTTCGGAGTCGAACACCGGGGAGCTGTTTTTT
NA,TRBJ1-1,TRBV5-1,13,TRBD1,CASRGQGATEAFF,TGCGCCAGCAGGGGACAGGGGGCGACTGAAGCTTTCTTT
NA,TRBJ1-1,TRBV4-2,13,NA,CASRIELGAEAFF,TGTGCCAGTCGTATAGAGTTGGGAGCTGAAGCTTTCTTT
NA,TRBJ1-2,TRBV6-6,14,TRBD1,CASSYPGGNYGYTF,TGTGCCAGCAGTTACCCAGGGGGCAACTATGGCTACACCTTC
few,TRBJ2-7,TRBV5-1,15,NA,CASSLRTAKPYEQYF,TGCGCCAGCAGCCTAAGGACAGCCAAACCATACGAGCAGTACTTC
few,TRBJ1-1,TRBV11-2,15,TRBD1,CASSLGVRGDTEAFF,TGTGCCAGCAGCTTAGGTGTCAGGGGGGACACTGAAGCTTTCTTT
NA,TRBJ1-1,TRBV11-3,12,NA,CASSFLRGRAFF,TGTGCCAGCAGCTTTCTGCGGGGACGAGCTTTCTTT
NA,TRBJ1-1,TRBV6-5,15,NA,CASSPSGGMNTEAFF,TGTGCCAGCAGTCCCTCGGGAGGGATGAACACTGAAGCTTTCTTT